Given below is one T cell receptor (beta chain) in context. This clone is a singleton in its sample. Its cognate antigen has yet to be identified. No qualities accompany the bases; no much larger clone lies one base away. This specimen belongs to a study of cytomegalovirus exposure and HLA in healthy donors (dated by TCRdb to 2017 to 2019). For the wider study: The roughly 700 repertoires of the first cohort and the roughly 120 validation repertoires were produced on the same platform, according to a later analysis. In addition to the first cohort of hundreds of subjects, a separate validation cohort of 120 different subjects was used. The study aimed to test whether signatures of past pathogen exposure could be identified by cataloging public T cell receptors. To predict cytomegalovirus infection status, the study brought together high-throughput TCR immunosequencing, statistical association of individual TCRs with disease status, and machine learning.

The donors belonged to the validation cohort of about 120 subjects, which was separate from the roughly 700-subject first cohort. The germline V end is reduced by 0 bases and the J end by 2 bases; junction bases left unmatched: 3. Reading the germline V gene gives CDR1 KGHSH and CDR2 LQKENI. The CDR3 contains 15 residues, cysteine and phenylalanine counted. The retained sequence is limited to the CDR3, 45 bases, with the frame set at the first base. Study-level results and caveats: The classifier was reported to diagnose cytomegalovirus status with high specificity and sensitivity in both the original cohort and the validation cohort. The validation cohort had no HLA typing available for a later analysis, so co-occurrence within that cohort was assessed over all 130 or so repertoires. The study gave a list of around 170 TCR beta chains associated with cytomegalovirus. Three of the identified cytomegalovirus-associated TCR beta chains were confirmed in vitro to be specific for cytomegalovirus antigens. Most TCR sequences were seen in very few donors, while some public TCRs were found in many individuals. It was suggested by the authors that the approach could potentially be generalized to other disease states and immunological phenotypes. Of the cluster scores, roughly 95% were above 0 in a later analysis, which found that TCRs clustered in the first cohort also tended to co-occur in the 95 to 150 validation repertoires.

The library was generated by the immunoSEQ multiplex PCR assay. The paper's processing steps were these. A statistical classification framework was developed to diagnose cytomegalovirus status using the catalog of TCR beta chain sequences. Not all clones reach the TCRdb copy of this immuneACCESS table, which keeps in-frame sequences only. Checked studies attribute under half of the gap to unresolved V genes and leave the rest unexplained. V and J calls and clone size come straight from that table; D and trimming were deduced from the DNA. Present in this sample are 150,000 to 200,000 clones, 85% to 90% of which were seen just once. The ten most abundant clones make up around 4.4% of the sample.

The source material was PBMCs. The chain couples TRBV18 to TRBJ1-2; the central 7 bases match TRBD1. The receptor's source is a man aged 18 to 29 in good health and CMV-seropositive. The CDR3 sequence is CASSPPGTVNYGYTF. In nucleotides, the sequence is TGTGCCAGCTCACCACCGGGGACAGTGAACTATGGCTACACCTTC.